The 6 T cell receptor beta chains given below trace back to one sample, sequenced in a study of blood T cell repertoires in COVID-19. Method: immunoSEQ multiplex PCR; TCRdb's copy keeps in-frame clones and lacks some. The table shows a few hundred thousand clones, with approximately 80% occurring only once. The source material was peripheral blood. These receptors were collected from a woman aged 40 to 50 who had recovered from COVID-19.

The V call is TRBV13, the J call TRBJ2-7, with TRBD2 identical over 13 bases. In germline, CDR1 is PRHDT, CDR2 FYEKMQ (reference sequence). This CDR3 has 18 amino acids. V dropped 2 bases and J dropped 6; count of bases not matched to a gene: 13. The CDR3 DNA follows: TGTGCCAGCAGCTTAAGTCGACTAGCGGGGGGCCAGAAAGCCGAGCAGTACTTC. It encodes CASSLSRLAGGQKAEQYF.

V usage is TRBV7-2 and J usage is TRBJ2-1, with D possibly TRBD1 on 5 matching bases. Trimming took 6 bases from V and 4 from J, leaving 16 bases between them. In germline, CDR1 is SGHTA, CDR2 FQGNSA. CDR3 length: 15 amino acids. Here the CDR3 DNA reads TGTGCCAGCAGGACCAAGGGGCTCTTGTACAATGAGCAGTTCTTC. It translates to CASRTKGLLYNEQFF.

V gene TRBV19 combines with J gene TRBJ1-2; weak D call: TRBD1 (5 bases). Germline V gene sequence: CDR1 LNHDA, CDR2 SQIVND (reference sequence). The CDR3 is 18 residues long. The V end was cut by 7 bases, the J end by 3 bases, with 27 bases between. CDR3 loop: CASKRAGSISASDYGYTF. In DNA, the CDR3 is TGTGCCAGTAAACGGGCAGGGTCAATTTCGGCTTCGGACTATGGCTACACCTTC.

The chain combines TRBV19 with TRBJ1-1, with 7 bases matching TRBD1. V lost 8 bases to trimming and J lost 3 bases; unmatched junction nucleotides: 6. CDR1 LNHDA and CDR2 SQIVND come from the germline V gene (reference sequence). This CDR3 comprises 13 residues. The DNA for the CDR3 is TGTGCCAGTCCACGGGACAGATACACTGAAGCTTTCTTT. It specifies CASPRDRYTEAFF.

The V and J genes are TRBV20-1 and TRBJ2-7; D remains ambiguous. V was cut by 2 bases and J by 3 bases, with 5 bases left in between. The CDR3 extends over 11 amino acids. From germline, CDR1 is DFQATT and CDR2 SNEGSKA (reference sequence). The CDR3 sequence: CSARQIYEQYF. In nucleotides, the CDR3 is TGCAGTGCTAGACAGATCTACGAGCAGTACTTC.

The rearrangement joins TRBV2 to TRBJ2-3; perhaps TRBD1 as D (5 bases). V was clipped by 10 bases and J by 6 bases, with 14 bases between them. Germline CDR1 SNHLY, CDR2 FYNNEI. This CDR3 has 12 amino acids. CDR3 coding DNA: TGTGCCATAGGGGTTAGGGCTGATACGCAGTATTTT. Encoded protein: CAIGVRADTQYF. The whole variable domain, filled in from reference TRBV2 and TRBJ2-3, reads EPEVTQTPSHQVTQMGQEVILRCVPISNHLYFYWYRQILGQKVEFLVSFYNNEISEKSEIFDDQFSVERPDGSNFTLKIRSTKLEDSAMYFCAIGVRADTQYFGPGTRLTVL.